This is a list of T cell receptor beta chains from one sample in a study of blood T cell repertoires in COVID-19. Repertoires were generated with immunoSEQ multiplex PCR, while TCRdb's copy carries only in-frame clones and drops some. The sample records around 250,000 clones, approximately 89% being singletons. Sample: PBMCs or T cells enriched from blood (not recorded which). The receptors come from a woman in her thirties or forties who had been exposed to COVID-19. Each CDR3 is given with its conserved first and last residue. A D gene is named only where the DNA matches it firmly. The size entry is marked missing in some rows and otherwise reads once, few, many or a size class.

v_gene: TRBV20-1
j_gene: TRBJ2-1
abundance: NA
d_gene: TRBD2
CDR3aa: CSASESSGGVNEQFF
CDR3nt: TGCAGTGCTAGTGAATCTAGCGGGGGTGTCAATGAGCAGTTCTTC

v_gene: TRBV3-1/TRBV3-2
j_gene: TRBJ1-2
abundance: NA
d_gene: NA
CDR3aa: CASSQEGRFYGYTF
CDR3nt: TGTGCCAGCAGCCAAGAGGGGCGGTTCTATGGCTACACCTTC

v_gene: TRBV7-2
j_gene: TRBJ1-2
abundance: NA
d_gene: TRBD1
CDR3aa: CASSFRGQRTGGYTF
CDR3nt: TGTGCCAGCAGCTTTAGGGGACAAAGGACAGGAGGCTACACCTTC

v_gene: TRBV15
j_gene: TRBJ1-5
abundance: once
d_gene: NA
CDR3aa: CATSSTTDFGSQHF
CDR3nt: TGTGCCACCAGCAGCACGACAGATTTCGGGTCCCAGCATTTT

v_gene: TRBV19
j_gene: TRBJ2-5
abundance: once
d_gene: TRBD2
CDR3aa: CASSTRGLGPMETQYF
CDR3nt: TGTGCCAGTAGTACGCGTGGACTAGGTCCCATGGAGACCCAGTACTTC

v_gene: TRBV10-3
j_gene: TRBJ1-5
abundance: NA
d_gene: NA
CDR3aa: CAISESVSLLNQPQHF
CDR3nt: TGTGCCATCAGTGAGTCGGTTAGCTTACTCAATCAGCCCCAGCATTTT

v_gene: TRBV20-1
j_gene: TRBJ2-1
abundance: NA
d_gene: NA
CDR3aa: CSASPIRDLSDEQFF
CDR3nt: TGCAGTGCTAGTCCCATTCGCGACCTCAGCGACGAGCAGTTCTTC

v_gene: TRBV7-9
j_gene: TRBJ1-2
abundance: NA
d_gene: NA
CDR3aa: CASSFGLRGGYTF
CDR3nt: TGTGCCAGCAGCTTTGGTCTGAGAGGCGGCTACACCTTC

v_gene: TRBV29-1
j_gene: TRBJ1-1
abundance: few
d_gene: NA
CDR3aa: CSGEDGNTEAFF
CDR3nt: TGCAGCGGGGAGGACGGGAACACTGAAGCTTTCTTT

v_gene: TRBV24-1
j_gene: TRBJ1-3
abundance: NA
d_gene: NA
CDR3aa: CATRGQQRRGTGNTIYF
CDR3nt: TGTGCCACCCGTGGCCAGCAGCGGAGGGGAACTGGAAACACCATATATTTT

v_gene: TRBV5-1
j_gene: TRBJ1-1
abundance: NA
d_gene: NA
CDR3aa: CASSPDRQGAFF
CDR3nt: TGCGCCAGCAGCCCGGATCGGCAGGGAGCTTTCTTT

v_gene: TRBV21-1
j_gene: TRBJ1-5
abundance: few
d_gene: NA
CDR3aa: CASSKAKPEQGLFPGQPQHF
CDR3nt: TGTGCCAGCAGCAAAGCGAAACCGGAACAGGGTCTTTTCCCCGGTCAGCCCCAGCATTTT

v_gene: TRBV19
j_gene: TRBJ2-3
abundance: once
d_gene: TRBD2
CDR3aa: CASSVEFRGRGPSTDTQYF
CDR3nt: TGTGCCAGTAGTGTTGAATTTCGCGGGAGGGGTCCTAGCACAGATACGCAGTATTTT

v_gene: TRBV2
j_gene: TRBJ2-2
abundance: NA
d_gene: TRBD1
CDR3aa: CASSRTGSGELFF
CDR3nt: TGTGCCAGCAGTCGGACAGGGTCCGGGGAGCTGTTTTTT

v_gene: TRBV13
j_gene: TRBJ1-3
abundance: NA
d_gene: NA
CDR3aa: CASSSTGPSGNTIYF
CDR3nt: TGTGCCAGCAGCTCAACAGGGCCCTCTGGAAACACCATATATTTT

v_gene: TRBV9
j_gene: TRBJ1-1
abundance: NA
d_gene: TRBD1
CDR3aa: CASSLGGTENTEAFF
CDR3nt: TGTGCCAGCAGCCTAGGAGGGACAGAGAACACTGAAGCTTTCTTT

v_gene: TRBV6-5
j_gene: TRBJ2-1
abundance: NA
d_gene: TRBD2
CDR3aa: CASSYSGLASVSEQFF
CDR3nt: TGTGCCAGCAGTTACTCGGGACTAGCGTCGGTTTCCGAGCAGTTCTTC

v_gene: TRBV5-5
j_gene: TRBJ1-1
abundance: few
d_gene: TRBD1
CDR3aa: CASSWDRGRSEAFF
CDR3nt: TGTGCCAGCAGCTGGGACAGGGGTAGGTCTGAAGCTTTCTTT

v_gene: TRBV13
j_gene: TRBJ2-7
abundance: NA
d_gene: TRBD2
CDR3aa: CASSARLAGNLLDEQYF
CDR3nt: TGTGCCAGCAGCGCCCGACTAGCGGGAAATTTATTGGACGAGCAGTACTTC

v_gene: TRBV7-2
j_gene: TRBJ1-1
abundance: few
d_gene: TRBD1
CDR3aa: CASSLGQGATEAFF
CDR3nt: TGTGCCAGCAGCTTGGGACAGGGGGCCACTGAAGCTTTCTTT

v_gene: TRBV9
j_gene: TRBJ2-1
abundance: NA
d_gene: TRBD2
CDR3aa: CASSVRASGTYNEQFF
CDR3nt: TGTGCCAGCAGCGTAAGGGCTAGCGGGACCTACAATGAGCAGTTCTTC

v_gene: TRBV4-2
j_gene: TRBJ2-3
abundance: NA
d_gene: NA
CDR3aa: CASSQGLGGVEDTQYF
CDR3nt: TGTGCCAGCAGCCAAGGTCTGGGGGGAGTGGAAGATACGCAGTATTTT

v_gene: TRBV7-2
j_gene: TRBJ2-3
abundance: NA
d_gene: TRBD2
CDR3aa: CASSSLAGVDTQYF
CDR3nt: TGTGCCAGCAGCTCCCTAGCGGGGGTAGATACGCAGTATTTT

v_gene: TRBV18
j_gene: TRBJ1-1
abundance: NA
d_gene: TRBD1
CDR3aa: CASSPPGQGDTEAFF
CDR3nt: TGTGCCAGCTCACCACCGGGGCAGGGGGACACTGAAGCTTTCTTT

v_gene: TRBV7-3
j_gene: TRBJ1-2
abundance: NA
d_gene: NA
CDR3aa: CASSPYRAPNYGYTF
CDR3nt: TGTGCCAGCAGTCCATACAGGGCCCCTAACTATGGCTACACCTTC